This TCR beta chain was captured in a study of radiation and T cells in renal cell carcinoma. Study findings and constraints: Without pretreatment biopsies, baseline tumor clonotype presence was undetermined.

This CDR3 spans 11 amino acids. Germline assignment: CDR1 DFQATT and CDR2 SNEGSKA (reference sequence). The data were produced by immunoSEQ multiplex PCR, yet TCRdb's version contains in-frame clones alone and is incomplete. The sample consists of 160,000 or so clones, 87% of them appearing once. Note on this clone: Its specificity is unknown.

Time point given: blood 2 weeks post-SBRT. Treatment denoted: 15 Gy SBRT to primary tumor, nephrectomy 4 weeks later. The specimen was blood, collected from a patient whose treatment included radiotherapy and nephrectomy. This chain connects TRBV20-1 to TRBJ1-2; perhaps TRBD1 as D (5 bases). This clonotype originated in a woman aged 45-59 years with renal cell carcinoma. The CDR3 is CSSPIRDGYTF. The CDR3 DNA is TGCAGCTCACCAATCAGGGATGGCTACACCTTC.